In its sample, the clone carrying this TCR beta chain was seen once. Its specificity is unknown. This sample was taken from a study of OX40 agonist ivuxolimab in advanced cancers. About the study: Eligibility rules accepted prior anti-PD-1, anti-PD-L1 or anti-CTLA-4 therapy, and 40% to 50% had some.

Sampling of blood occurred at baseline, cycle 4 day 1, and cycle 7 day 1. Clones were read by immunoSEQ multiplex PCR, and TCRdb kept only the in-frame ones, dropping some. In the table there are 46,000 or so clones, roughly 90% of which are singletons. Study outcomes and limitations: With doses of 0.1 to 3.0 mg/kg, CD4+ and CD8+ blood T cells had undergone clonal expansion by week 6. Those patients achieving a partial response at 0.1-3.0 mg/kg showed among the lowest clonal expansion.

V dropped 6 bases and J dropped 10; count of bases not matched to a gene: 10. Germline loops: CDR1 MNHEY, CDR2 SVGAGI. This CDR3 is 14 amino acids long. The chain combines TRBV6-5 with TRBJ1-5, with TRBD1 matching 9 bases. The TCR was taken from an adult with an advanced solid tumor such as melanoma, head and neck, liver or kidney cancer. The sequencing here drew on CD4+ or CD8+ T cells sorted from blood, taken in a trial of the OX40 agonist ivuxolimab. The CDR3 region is CASSPGTGSYPQHF. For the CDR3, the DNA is TGTGCCAGCAGCCCCGGGACAGGGAGCTACCCCCAGCATTTT.